What follows is one T cell receptor beta chain and its context. Its recognized antigen is unknown. Qualities for individual bases were not recorded, and no much larger clone is one base off. The data were obtained in a study of cytomegalovirus exposure and HLA in healthy donors (dated by TCRdb to about 2017). Turning to the overall study: An earlier analysis of several hundred of the donors reported 276 Gb of sequence data and 95 million to 130 million unique TCR beta sequences obtained from approximately 180 million T cells. Rather than using new phenotypic data, the later analysis identified candidate immune exposures from TCR beta sequences and from how often those sequences occurred across donors. Every repertoire in the discovery cohort had been generated on one and the same sequencing platform. To study patterns of TCR occurrence, a later analysis re-analyzed previously published TCR beta repertoires from 500 to 850 donors and added high-resolution HLA genotyping. The study aimed to test whether signatures of past pathogen exposure could be identified by cataloging public T cell receptors. To decide whether each TCR beta V gene segment behaved as functional or pseudogenic, an earlier analysis of fewer than 750 of the donors relied on high-throughput TCR beta sequencing. Roughly 5 DR-DQ haplotypes were handled as single units for association and clustering, since linkage in the cohort was strong. The genetic ancestry cluster associated with self-reported Caucasian donors included approximately 85% of the 300 to 450 genotyped donors. Along with the approximately 650-subject first cohort, a separate validation cohort of over a hundred different subjects was used. The T cell repertoires of under 700 subjects were profiled by immunosequencing and related to cytomegalovirus serostatus. High-throughput TCR immunosequencing, statistical association of individual TCRs with disease status, and machine learning were combined to predict cytomegalovirus infection status. Alongside the repertoire data, information on donor age, sex, ethnicity and CMV serostatus was compiled. HLA typing included class I and class II loci at four-digit resolution. Typing coverage differed by locus: A, B, C, DRB1 and DQB1 were typed in about 629-630 donors, DQA1 in 500 to 550, DPA1 in over 600, and DPB1 in approximately 450. About 300 gigabases of sequencing data and about 92 million unique TCR sequences made up an early release that covered about 640 HLA-typed donors. Across some 400 genotyped donors of the cohort, an average of approximately 220,000 unique TCR beta nucleotide sequences per donor were sequenced, and approximately 17% of those sequences were non-productive. A later genetic analysis used genome-wide SNP genotypes for about 65% of the roughly 670 donors, treating that subset as a discovery cohort. Broader findings and caveats from the paper: Three of the identified cytomegalovirus-associated TCR beta chains were confirmed in vitro to be specific for cytomegalovirus antigens. A later analysis associated about 17,000 TCR beta sequences with specific HLA alleles at a false discovery rate of 0.05. The study listed 150 to 200 TCR beta chains as associated with cytomegalovirus. Some IMGT-functional V segments, including TRBV6-2 and TRBV6-3, could not be told apart with the 87-base-pair reads, so those segments were excluded. Compared with the approximately 710-donor mean, donors in an Asian-associated ancestry cluster had fewer N-insertions in productive TCRs, according to a later genetic analysis. It was suggested by the authors that the approach could potentially be generalized to other disease states and immunological phenotypes. Presence/absence analyses assumed roughly uniform sequencing depth across donors, an assumption that may not hold. A cluster of highly shared sequence variants was judged likely to be a technical artifact of the sequencing pipeline. A later analysis reported that several top co-occurrence clusters appeared linked to parvovirus B19, influenza, CMV and Epstein-Barr virus. According to a later analysis, most CMV-associated TCR beta chains appeared to be HLA-restricted, and the HLA associations seemed to be driven largely by CMV exposure. Correlated functional status among segregating V segments might be attributable to linkage disequilibrium, but an unknown experimental factor could not be ruled out. CMV serostatus was the only immune exposure information available for the cohort. Most TCR sequences were observed very rarely across donors, whereas some public TCRs were present in many individuals. Roughly 17 rarely observed V segments, including chromosome 9 orphons, were excluded from the earlier analysis of several hundred of the donors because counts were too low. When HLA alleles, especially DR and DQ, strongly co-occurred, TCR associations were difficult to assign to individual alleles. Cytomegalovirus status was reported to be diagnosed by the classifier with high specificity and sensitivity in both the original and validation cohorts. In this cohort, only TCR beta chains were sequenced, and detectable features were limited by the absence of alpha or paired-chain data. An earlier analysis of approximately 570 of the donors showed that most TCR beta V segments appeared in productive rearrangements either about 87% or about 30% of the time, which broadly matched IMGT annotations. HLA typing was unavailable for some donors at each locus, so association tests used only the typed subset. An association between a missense DCLRE1C variant and V-gene and J-gene trimming of TCR beta chains was found in a later genetic analysis and replicated in an independent cohort. A further reported finding was that TCR beta sequences accurately predicted the HLA-A and HLA-B alleles for most subjects in the first cohort. Compared with equally common non-associated chains, HLA-associated TCR beta chains in a later analysis were more clonally expanded and had lower generation probabilities. In a later analysis, TCR association rates were found to vary across HLA loci, with the most associated TCRs seen for DRB1 alleles and the fewest for HLA-C alleles.

From the germline V gene, CDR1 is SGHVS and CDR2 is FNYEAQ. The CDR3 goes from the cysteine to the phenylalanine over 16 residues. Only CDR3 DNA is held: 48 bases, read in frame from base 1. Here V drops 5 bases and J drops 3 bases, and the junction holds 8 bases not matched to any gene. The method behind the library was the immunoSEQ multiplex PCR assay. A mixture of 60 forward primers for TCR Vbeta segments and 13 reverse primers for TCR Jbeta segments was used in the multiplex PCR. The CDR3 region of rearranged TCR beta genes was amplified from genomic DNA with a multiplex PCR assay. The amplified TCR beta libraries were sequenced on the Illumina HiSeq System as 87-base-pair reads. The study's own analysis went as follows. A later analysis tallied 70 million to 100 million unique TCR beta chains across the 600 to 700 repertoires, and approximately 12 million of those chains were shared by two or more donors. To remove PCR and sequencing errors, raw reads were error-corrected and collapsed into unique sequences using a nearest-neighbor algorithm that merged closely related sequences. Alignment of CDR3 sequences to IMGT reference sequences was used to assign V, D and J gene segments. For a sequence to be retained, a match of at least six nucleotides to both a V gene segment and a J gene segment was required. A rearrangement was called productive if the CDR3 had no stop codons and remained in frame with V and J, and every other rearrangement was called non-productive. CDR3 was defined according to IMGT convention as the region running from the second conserved V-encoded cysteine to the conserved J-encoded phenylalanine. Sequences without an unambiguous match to a single V gene segment were excluded from the earlier analysis of 500 to 700 of the donors. An earlier analysis of 587 of the donors called V segments functional above 56.7% productive rearrangements and segregating when the between-donor standard deviation exceeded 5%. A statistical classification framework was built for diagnosing cytomegalovirus status from the catalog of TCR beta chain sequences. In a later analysis, TCR nucleotide sequences were compared against IMGT/GENE-DB human TR gene sequences so that V and J genes could be assigned. In a later analysis, CDR3 sequences and most-parsimonious VDJ recombination scenarios were assigned using the TCRdist pipeline. In a later analysis, each TCR beta chain was defined by its CDR3 amino acid sequence together with its V-gene family, and reads without a unique V-gene family were excluded. To address suspected cross-contamination and a sequencing artifact, a later analysis removed 550 to 750 highly shared, low-generation-probability nucleotide sequences. For each public chain, a later analysis derived a clonal expansion index from normalized ranks of inferred template counts within each repertoire. A later analysis computed generation probabilities with a VDJ recombination model fitted to out-of-frame rearrangements, and checked the results against IGoR. Hypergeometric tests were used in a later analysis to score TCR-TCR, TCR-HLA and TCR-CMV co-occurrence, with a repertoire-size bias correction applied to the TCR pairs. To estimate false discovery rates, a later analysis permuted the HLA or CMV assignments 20 times. In a later analysis, co-occurring TCRs were grouped using DBSCAN, and TCRdist sequence similarity was added for clustering within HLA-allele-positive subsets. Repertoires with fewer than 30,000 or more than 120,000 public chains were left out of co-occurrence clustering, as were about five repertoires with anomalous nucleotide sharing. Entries here come from immuneACCESS through TCRdb and include only in-frame sequences with V and J called. Some clones fail to appear in such tables; in the studies checked, an unresolved V gene covers under half of the shortfall, and the cause of the remainder is unknown. D and trimming come from the DNA, and the V and J calls and clone size come from that table. This sample comprises around 130,000 clones, approximately 80% of them detected only once. The ten top clones hold 0.8% to 0.95% of the sample.

In total, over 600 healthy bone marrow donors made up the cohort. At the time of sampling, all cohort members were nominally healthy, though unrecorded immune exposures were likely present. The donor was CMV seronegative and was included in the group of around 320 seronegative cohort members. Each donor provided a peripheral blood sample, and peripheral blood mononuclear cells were used for TCR beta sequencing. The Qiagen DNeasy Blood Extraction Kit was used to extract genomic DNA from the blood cell samples. Sample: PBMCs. The source of this sequence is a woman aged 60-75 years in good health and CMV-seronegative. The rearrangement combines TRBV7-6 with TRBJ2-2, and 8 junctional nucleotides match TRBD1. The DNA is TGTGCCAGCAGCCTGGCCGGACAGGGTGACACCGGGGAGCTGTTTTTT. The encoded protein is CASSLAGQGDTGELFF.